Following are 22 T cell receptor beta chains from one sample sequenced in a study of blood T cell repertoires in COVID-19. Sequenced by immunoSEQ multiplex PCR; TCRdb stores in-frame clones only, minus some. This sample yields 100,000 or so clones, of which roughly 84% are seen a single time; over 10% belongs to the top ten. The specimen sequenced was peripheral blood. The source is a woman in her fifties or sixties in a cohort sampled during active or convalescent COVID-19.

The chain links TRBV7-8 to TRBJ2-7, with 12 bases that match TRBD2. The CDR3 extends over 16 amino acids. Germline CDR1 is SGHVS and CDR2 is FQNEAQ. J lost 4 bases, V lost 5 bases, and 9 bases had no gene match. The CDR3 loop reads CASSPHRLAGVYEQYF. The CDR3 region has the DNA TGTGCCAGCAGCCCCCATCGACTAGCGGGAGTGTACGAGCAGTACTTC.

The CDR3 nucleotides read TGTGCCAGCAGCGTTGGGGGCACCTTCCAAGAGACCCAGTACTTC. It is translated as CASSVGGTFQETQYF. The chain uses TRBV9 and TRBJ2-5, with D maybe TRBD1 (6 bases). Trimming removed 2 bases at V and 1 base at J, with 12 bases between. The CDR3 has 15 residues. Germline V gene sequence: CDR1 SGDLS, CDR2 YYNGEE.

This clone showed up just once. The J gene is TRBJ2-5, the V gene TRBV3-1 (or the pseudogene TRBV3-2), with TRBD2 matching 10 bases. This CDR3 has 13 residues. The V and J ends lost 4 bases and 4 bases, in that order; junction bases with no gene match: 0. The germline CDR1 and CDR2 sequences are LGHDT and YNNKEL (reference sequence). Written as DNA, the CDR3 is TGTGCCAGCAGCCCTAGCGGGAGAGAGACCCAGTACTTC. Translated, it gives CASSPSGRETQYF.

The V gene is TRBV9, the J gene TRBJ1-2, with 9 nucleotides matching TRBD1. J lost 5 bases, V lost 6 bases, and 8 bases had no gene match. Germline V gene data show CDR1 as SGDLS and CDR2 as YYNGEE. The CDR3 extends over 14 amino acids. The CDR3 protein is CASTRTGTGYGYTF. CDR3 sequence (DNA): TGTGCCAGCACCCGGACAGGGACAGGGTATGGCTACACCTTC.

The chain is built from TRBV4-1 and TRBJ2-7; 7 bases are shared with TRBD1. CDR3 size: 16 residues. V lost 4 bases, J lost 0 bases, and 9 bases stayed unmatched. Germline-derived CDR1 and CDR2 are MGHRA and YSYEKL. Here the CDR3 reads CASSPSPTGSSYEQYF. The CDR3 DNA is TGCGCCAGCAGCCCCTCCCCGACAGGGTCCTCCTACGAGCAGTACTTC.

This chain uses TRBV10-1 with TRBJ2-1, with D possibly TRBD2 on 6 matching bases. V was clipped by 2 bases and J by 9 bases, with 14 bases between them. Germline CDR1 and CDR2: WNHNN and SYGVQD (reference sequence). This CDR3 spans 14 amino acids. The CDR3 loop reads CASSETGRSGEQFF. The CDR3 DNA follows: TGCGCCAGCAGTGAGACCGGGAGAAGCGGTGAGCAGTTCTTC.

The chain has TRBV6-1 and TRBJ1-2; D remains unclear. Germline V gene data show CDR1 as MNHNS and CDR2 as SASEGT. V dropped 1 base and J dropped 4 bases, with 10 bases sitting between them. The length of the CDR3 is 14 residues. CDR3 bases: TGTGCCAGCAGTGAAGGATCGGGGTCCTATGGCTACACCTTC. Translation gives CASSEGSGSYGYTF.

This clone was recorded once. The chain has TRBV5-1 and TRBJ1-4; 9 nucleotides line up with TRBD1. CDR1 SGHRS and CDR2 YFSETQ come from the germline V gene. V dropped 4 bases and J dropped 3; count of bases not matched to a gene: 7. The CDR3 loop spans 16 amino acids. CDR3 sequence (DNA): TGCGCCAGCAGCCCGGGAGGGACAGGGTCTAATGAAAAACTGTTTTTT. Encoded protein: CASSPGGTGSNEKLFF. Full variable domain (outside the CDR3, taken from reference TRBV5-1 and TRBJ1-4): KAGVTQTPRYLIKTRGQQVTLSCSPISGHRSVSWYQQTPGQGLQFLFEYFSETQRNKGNFPGRFSGRQFSNSRSEMNVSTLELGDSALYLCASSPGGTGSNEKLFFGSGTQLSVL.

This clone has just one count. The chain couples TRBV20-1 to TRBJ2-1; 8 bases align to TRBD1. There are 16 residues in the CDR3. Germline assignment: CDR1 DFQATT and CDR2 SNEGSKA (reference sequence). After removal of 3 bases from V and 0 bases from J, the junction contained 7 bases not matched to a gene. The CDR3 protein is CSASPRTGSSYNEQFF. The CDR3 DNA reads TGCAGTGCTAGTCCCAGGACAGGGAGCTCCTACAATGAGCAGTTCTTC.

The chain uses TRBV28 and TRBJ1-5; D ambiguous. Germline V gene lookup returns CDR1 MDHEN and CDR2 SYDVKM. Trimming removed 4 bases at V and 4 bases at J, with 14 bases between. CDR3 length equals 15 residues. CDR3 in amino acids: CASSSLGAGNQPQHF. The CDR3, as DNA: TGTGCCAGCAGTTCTTTAGGCGCGGGGAATCAGCCCCAGCATTTT.

The J gene is TRBJ1-1, the V gene TRBV5-1; 7 nucleotides line up with TRBD1. In germline, CDR1 is SGHRS, CDR2 YFSETQ. The length of the CDR3 is 15 residues. With 1 base clipped from V and 1 base from J, the junction kept 4 bases outside the gene matches. This CDR3 is CASSLNTGANTEAFF. The CDR3 DNA follows: TGCGCCAGCAGCTTGAATACAGGGGCGAACACTGAAGCTTTCTTT.

The chain recombines TRBV12-3 or TRBV12-4 with TRBJ1-6; D is unclear. The CDR3 has 13 amino acids. Trimming shortened V by 6 bases and J by 6 bases, and 9 bases separated the two germline ends. The CDR3 DNA is TGTGCCAGCAGACTAGCTACTAATTCACCCCTCCACTTT. This translates into CASRLATNSPLHF.

V is TRBV10-3 and J is TRBJ2-3; 14 bases match TRBD2. CDR1 is ENHRY and CDR2 is SYGVKD in the germline V gene. CDR3 length equals 18 residues. Trimming took 4 bases from V and 3 from J; bases not matched to a gene: 9. The CDR3 nucleotides read TGTGCCATCAGTGGGGTCCGACTAGCGGGGGGGCGGACAGATACGCAGTATTTT. As protein: CAISGVRLAGGRTDTQYF.

This chain links TRBV30 with TRBJ1-5; D unresolved. Germline V gene lookup returns CDR1 GTSNPN and CDR2 SVGIG (reference sequence). There are 13 residues in the CDR3. The V and J ends lost 2 bases and 3 bases respectively, with 8 bases between them. This CDR3 is CAWSTNSNQPQHF. Written as DNA, the CDR3 is TGTGCCTGGAGTACTAATTCCAATCAGCCCCAGCATTTT.

The CDR3 is CASSTRQGATEAFF. In DNA, the CDR3 is TGTGCCAGCAGCACCCGACAGGGGGCGACTGAAGCTTTCTTT. The rearrangement uses TRBV6-5 and TRBJ1-1, with 10 bases matching TRBD1. Per germline, CDR1 MNHEY and CDR2 SVGAGI. The CDR3 contains 14 residues. With 6 bases clipped from V and 5 bases from J, the junction kept 6 bases outside the gene matches.

This chain uses TRBV9 with TRBJ1-1, with 7 bases matching TRBD1. Germline V gives CDR1 SGDLS, CDR2 YYNGEE. There are 18 residues in the CDR3. V dropped 3 bases and J dropped 0; count of bases not matched to a gene: 14. CDR3 sequence: CASSGDLVRGALNTEAFF. The DNA for the CDR3 is TGTGCCAGCAGCGGAGATCTCGTCAGGGGGGCCTTGAACACTGAAGCTTTCTTT.

The chain combines TRBV6-5 with TRBJ2-7; TRBD2 aligns across 9 bases. The germline gives CDR1 MNHEY, CDR2 SVGAGI. The CDR3 length is 13 residues. Trimming removed 5 bases from V and 8 bases from J; junction bases left unmatched: 7. The CDR3 loop is CASSQRLAGKQYF. The CDR3 nucleotides are TGTGCCAGCAGTCAGAGGCTAGCGGGAAAGCAGTACTTC.

The J gene is TRBJ1-5, the V gene TRBV3-1 (or the pseudogene TRBV3-2); D gene uncertain. This CDR3 has 15 amino acids. CDR1 is LGHDT, CDR2 YNNKEL, per germline (reference sequence). V was shortened by 0 bases and J by 4 bases, with 10 bases between the two germline ends. Here the CDR3 reads CASSQDGRSNQPQHF. CDR3 in DNA: TGTGCCAGCAGCCAAGATGGTCGGAGTAATCAGCCCCAGCATTTT.

The gene calls are TRBV10-3 and TRBJ2-3; TRBD2 matches at 9 bases. The CDR3 runs 16 residues. Germline loops: CDR1 ENHRY, CDR2 SYGVKD. J lost 5 bases, V lost 0 bases, and 6 bases had no gene match. This CDR3 is CAISESRGRALDTQYF. The CDR3 DNA is TGTGCCATCAGTGAGTCCCGCGGGAGGGCCTTAGATACGCAGTATTTT.

This clone was recorded only once. The chain recombines TRBV10-3 with TRBJ1-4; TRBD1 matches at 7 bases. The CDR3 runs 15 residues. The germline V gene has CDR1 ENHRY and CDR2 SYGVKD. Unmatched junction bases numbered 6, after V lost 4 bases and J lost 4 bases. The CDR3 reads CAISATGQGNEKLFF. The CDR3 region has the DNA TGTGCCATCAGTGCGACAGGGCAGGGTAATGAAAAACTGTTTTTT.

The rearrangement links TRBV6-6 to TRBJ1-4; TRBD1 is a possible D gene (5 bases). The germline V and J ends were trimmed by 5 bases and 0 bases, with 13 bases remaining between them. This CDR3 region has 16 residues. Germline loops: CDR1 MNHNY, CDR2 SVGAGI (reference sequence). In nucleotides, the CDR3 is TGTGCCAGCAGTCACGGAGGGACTGCAACTAATGAAAAACTGTTTTTT. Amino acids: CASSHGGTATNEKLFF.

The chain joins TRBV9 to TRBJ1-3; D is perhaps TRBD1 (6 bases). CDR1 is SGDLS and CDR2 is YYNGEE in the germline V gene. V lost 0 bases and J lost 0, with 16 bases in between. The CDR3 contains 18 residues. CDR3: CASSVGSGQMTSGNTIYF. The CDR3 DNA reads as TGTGCCAGCAGCGTAGGGTCAGGACAGATGACCTCTGGAAACACCATATATTTT.